Each of the 4 T cell receptor beta chains below was sequenced from the same sample in a study of cytomegalovirus exposure and HLA in healthy donors. The study ran its PCR with 60 Vbeta and 13 Jbeta primers. Some clones are missing from TCRdb's copy, which holds only in-frame ones; the method was immunoSEQ multiplex PCR. The sample records about 150,000 clones, about 83% being singletons. The specimen was PBMCs. The source is a woman aged 40 to 49 in good health and CMV-seronegative.

The V call is TRBV27, the J call TRBJ1-1, with 7 nucleotides matching TRBD1. V shed 6 bases, J shed 0 bases, and the junction held 4 bases outside the gene matches. Germline CDR1 reads MNHEY; CDR2 reads SMNVEV (reference sequence). The CDR3 length is 14 residues. The chain's CDR3 is CASSIQGVNTEAFF. The CDR3 DNA is TGTGCCAGCAGCATCCAGGGGGTGAACACTGAAGCTTTCTTT.

The J gene is TRBJ1-6, the V gene TRBV5-1; D possibly corresponds to TRBD1 (6 bases). The CDR3 contains 14 residues. V shed 4 bases and J shed 7 bases, with 12 bases lying between them. The germline gives CDR1 SGHRS, CDR2 YFSETQ. CDR3 amino acids: CASSAGQLNSPLHF. The DNA for the CDR3 is TGCGCCAGCAGCGCCGGACAGCTCAATTCACCCCTCCACTTT.

The chain links TRBV5-1 to TRBJ1-4; TRBD1 might be the D (5 bases). V was trimmed by 1 base and J by 5 bases, leaving 12 bases between them. The CDR3 runs 15 residues. Germline CDR1 SGHRS, CDR2 YFSETQ. This chain's CDR3 is CASSLSRVENEKLFF. The CDR3 DNA is TGCGCCAGCAGCTTGAGCAGGGTGGAGAATGAAAAACTGTTTTTT.

V is TRBV10-3 and J is TRBJ2-3; 7 bases match TRBD1. The CDR3 runs to 14 residues. CDR1 is ENHRY, CDR2 SYGVKD, per germline. The trim removed 6 bases at V and 2 bases at J, leaving 5 bases unmatched. The CDR3 DNA is TGTGCCATCAGAGAGGGACAGAACACAGATACGCAGTATTTT. Residues: CAIREGQNTDTQYF.